This TCR beta chain came from a study of blood T cell repertoires in COVID-19. Study-wide context: Symptom resolution, clearance, or two negative PCRs marked the recovered donors of Cohort 3. Some COVID-19 samples were acute and others convalescent; all came from the United States, Italy and Spain. T cells, B-cell-depleted T cells, or PBMCs provided the cDNA or gDNA that served as material.

How the authors handled the data: Amplified reference gene primers provided the basis for estimating nucleated cell counts. Profiling relied on immunoSEQ multiplex PCR, and the TCRdb table lists in-frame clones only, not all of them. The D gene and trimming were derived from the DNA, and the V and J assignments and clone size from that table. The table has approximately 190,000 clones, 86% seen once. Sequencing input: PBMCs or T cells enriched from blood (not recorded which). The clonotype comes from a woman aged 40 to 49 in a cohort exposed to, infected with or recovered from COVID-19 (not recorded which).

CDR3 DNA: TGTGCCAGCTCACCCCGAGTAAGGAGCGGGCGGGGTTACAATGAGCAGTTCTTC. It is translated as CASSPRVRSGRGYNEQFF. The chain combines TRBV18 with TRBJ2-1; D perhaps matches TRBD2 (6 bases). The V end lost 3 bases, the J end lost 4 bases, and 22 bases lay between the germline ends. Germline lookup yields CDR1 KGHSH and CDR2 LQKENI. The CDR3 extends over 18 amino acids.